These 25 T cell receptor beta chains originate from one sample sequenced in a study of T cells in Graves' hyperthyroidism and ophthalmopathy. Amplification of TCR beta CDR3 regions was performed using RNA transcripts as template. First-round RT-PCR of the TCR CDR3 relied on the HTBI primer set. TCRdb re-derived calls from the multiplex PCR reads in MiXCR, one entry per CDR3 protein. The sample yields hundreds of thousands of distinct CDR3 sequences, 14% seen once. The sample taken for sequencing was blood. These receptor sequences come from a woman between 18 and 29 years old with Graves' hyperthyroidism.

This clonotype came up many times. The chain has TRBV18 and TRBJ1-5, with 9 bases that match TRBD1. From germline, CDR1 is KGHSH and CDR2 LQKENI. CDR3 length: 16 amino acids. Germline trimming cut 5 bases from V and 5 bases from J; bases unmatched to any gene: 10. CDR3 region: CASSRGTGHFDQPQHF. The CDR3, as DNA: TGTGCCAGCTCAAGGGGGACAGGGCATTTTGATCAGCCCCAGCATTTT.

Concerning this clonotype: A read error may account for a junction end that differs from germline. V is TRBV11-3 and J is TRBJ1-1, with D tentatively TRBD1 (6 bases). In germline, CDR1 is SGHNT, CDR2 YENEEA. The CDR3 covers 14 residues. CDR3 in DNA: TGTGCCGGCAGCTTCGGAGGGGGTAACACTGAAGCTTTCTTT. Amino acid sequence: CAGSFGGGNTEAFF.

This clonotype has at least ten counts. The chain links TRBV24-1 to TRBJ2-1, with D perhaps TRBD1 (8 bases). V was pared by 8 bases and J by 10 bases, with 23 bases between. This CDR3 has 15 residues. Germline CDR1 KGHDR, CDR2 SFDVKD. CDR3 bases: TGTGCCACCAAGACAGGGGTGGCAGGGGAGGGCGAGCAGTTCTTC. Its protein product is CATKTGVAGEGEQFF.

The table lists this clonotype with many counts. The chain couples TRBV28 to TRBJ2-5; D is perhaps TRBD2 (5 bases). CDR3 length: 15 residues. Trimming pared 2 bases from V and 0 bases from J, leaving 10 bases between. Germline assignment: CDR1 MDHEN and CDR2 SYDVKM. The CDR3 here is CASSLEGPYQETQYF. The DNA of the CDR3 is TGTGCCAGCAGTTTAGAGGGTCCGTACCAAGAGACCCAGTACTTC.

The gene calls are TRBV12-3 or TRBV12-4 and TRBJ1-2; 7 nucleotides agree with TRBD1. The CDR3 length is 14 residues. After removal of 4 bases from V and 5 bases from J, the junction contained 7 bases not matched to a gene. The CDR3 loop reads CASSWTGRVYGYTF. Written as DNA, the CDR3 is TGTGCCAGCAGTTGGACAGGCCGGGTTTATGGCTACACCTTC.

Only a few counts were recorded for this clonotype. The V and J genes are TRBV20-1 and TRBJ1-5, with 9 bases fitting TRBD1. The CDR3 totals 15 residues. Trimming removed 3 bases from V and 4 bases from J; junction bases left unmatched: 7. The germline CDR1 and CDR2 sequences are DFQATT and SNEGSKA (reference sequence). The CDR3 bases are TGCAGTGCTAGGGCAACAGGGGGCGTTAATCAGCCCCAGCATTTT. Amino acid sequence: CSARATGGVNQPQHF.

In this sample, this clonotype turned up many times. The V gene is TRBV30, the J gene TRBJ2-5, with D unresolved. CDR1 is GTSNPN, CDR2 SVGIG, per germline (reference sequence). The CDR3 has 10 amino acids. V lost 2 bases and J 5 bases, leaving 3 bases between the germline ends. The CDR3 reads CAWSRETQYF. The CDR3 bases are TGTGCCTGGAGTAGGGAGACCCAGTACTTC.

Many counts were recorded for this clonotype. The J gene is TRBJ2-2, the V gene TRBV20-1, with D unresolved. The V gene lost 0 bases and the J gene lost 4 bases, with 12 bases spanning the gap. CDR1 DFQATT and CDR2 SNEGSKA come from the germline V gene (reference sequence). The CDR3 spans 15 residues. CDR3 coding DNA: TGCAGTGCTAGAGACAGGAAGTCGGGCACCGGGGAGCTGTTTTTT. Amino acids: CSARDRKSGTGELFF.

On this clonotype: A read error is possible here, since a much larger clone lies one base away. This chain uses TRBV13 with TRBJ2-1, with D possibly called TRBD1 or TRBD2 (5 bases each). Germline lookup yields CDR1 PRHDT and CDR2 FYEKMQ (reference sequence). This CDR3 contains 14 residues. The ends were cut back, 2 bases at V and 13 bases at J, with 18 bases in the middle. DNA of the CDR3: TGTGCCAGCAGCTTATGGGGCGGCCCTGGGACCCAGTTCTTC. Its translation is CASSLWGGPGTQFF.

This clonotype was counted many times. The chain is built from TRBV6-1 and TRBJ1-1; D remains ambiguous. The germline CDR1 and CDR2 sequences are MNHNS and SASEGT. The length of the CDR3 is 15 residues. Trimming removed 6 bases at V and 0 bases at J, with 14 bases between. CDR3 protein: CASSPAGTLNTEAFF. The CDR3 DNA reads TGTGCCAGCAGCCCCGCAGGCACCTTGAACACTGAAGCTTTCTTT.

This clonotype was counted between two and nine times. The CDR3 sequence is CSCPNSRERVDEQFF. The CDR3 bases are TGCAGCTGCCCGAATTCGCGGGAGAGGGTGGATGAGCAGTTCTTC. The chain has TRBV20-1 and TRBJ2-1; 7 bases are a match to TRBD2. This CDR3 has 15 amino acids. Germline V gene data show CDR1 as DFQATT and CDR2 as SNEGSKA (reference sequence).

J is TRBJ2-6 and V is TRBV28; D may match TRBD1 or TRBD2 (6 bases each). CDR1 is MDHEN, CDR2 SYDVKM, per germline. The length of the CDR3 is 19 residues. V was trimmed by 6 bases and J by 0 bases, leaving 21 bases between them. CDR3 sequence: CASSTLDGGSPSGANVLTF. The DNA for the CDR3 is TGTGCCAGCAGCACTTTGGACGGGGGCTCTCCCTCTGGGGCCAACGTCCTGACTTTC.

There are many counts of this clonotype. The gene calls are TRBV9 and TRBJ2-7, with a possible D match to TRBD2 (6 bases). V was pared by 3 bases and J by 6 bases, with 16 bases between. Germline loops: CDR1 SGDLS, CDR2 YYNGEE. The CDR3 is made up of 14 amino acids. This CDR3 is CASSASGTLSEQYF. The CDR3 DNA reads TGTGCCAGCAGCGCCTCAGGGACTCTTAGCGAGCAGTACTTC.

This clonotype was counted many times. The J gene is TRBJ2-7, the V gene TRBV11-2, with 10 bases identical to TRBD2. The germline V gene encodes CDR1 SGHAT and CDR2 FQNNGV. The CDR3 loop spans 15 amino acids. Unmatched junction bases numbered 3, after V lost 0 bases and J lost 4 bases. The CDR3 DNA sequence: TGTGCCAGCAGCTTAGATCTAGCGGGAGAGTACGAGCAGTACTTC. Translation gives CASSLDLAGEYEQYF.

The genes are TRBV12-3 or TRBV12-4 and TRBJ1-1, with D unresolved. This CDR3 is 11 amino acids long. The V and J ends lost 7 bases and 4 bases respectively, with 7 bases between them. CDR3 sequence (DNA): TGTGCCAGCAAGATGGGCACTGAAGCTTTCTTT. Translation: CASKMGTEAFF.

This clonotype was counted many times. This chain connects TRBV6-5 to TRBJ1-1; D unresolved. The CDR3 runs 18 residues. CDR1 is MNHEY and CDR2 is SVGAGI in the germline V gene. V was clipped by 6 bases and J by 4 bases, with 27 bases between them. CDR3 sequence: CASSSSTFAQYLSTEAFF. The DNA of the CDR3 is TGTGCCAGCAGCTCCTCGACATTCGCCCAATACCTAAGCACTGAAGCTTTCTTT.

The chain is built from TRBV18 and TRBJ2-7; 7 positions match TRBD1. This CDR3 is 18 amino acids long. Germline trimming cut 1 base from V and 1 base from J; bases unmatched to any gene: 13. CDR1 and CDR2 from the germline V gene are KGHSH and LQKENI. The CDR3 region has the DNA TGTGCCAGCTCACCACTACCCTCGGCGGCAGGGGGTTCCTACGAGCAGTACTTC. Translation: CASSPLPSAAGGSYEQYF.

This clonotype was counted between two and nine times. The rearrangement uses TRBV7-2 and TRBJ2-3; D uncertain. The V gene lost 6 bases and the J gene lost 4 bases, with 14 bases spanning the gap. Germline assignment: CDR1 SGHTA and CDR2 FQGNSA. The CDR3 extends over 14 amino acids. The CDR3 DNA follows: TGTGCCAGCAGTTTGAGTGGCCTCGCAGATACGCAGTATTTT. It yields the protein CASSLSGLADTQYF.

Only a few counts were recorded for this clonotype. This chain joins TRBV13 and TRBJ2-5; D remains unclear. The CDR3 spans 16 residues. Germline values: CDR1 PRHDT, CDR2 FYEKMQ (reference sequence). V lost 1 base and J lost 0, with 12 bases in between. DNA of the CDR3: TGTGCCAGCAGCTTAGTAGCTTCCCCCGACCAAGAGACCCAGTACTTC. Encoded protein: CASSLVASPDQETQYF.

This clonotype has a handful of counts. The chain is built from TRBV6-1 and TRBJ2-5, with 13 bases lining up with TRBD2. The CDR3 spans 16 residues. CDR1 is MNHNS and CDR2 is SASEGT in the germline V gene. The V gene end was trimmed by 6 bases and the J gene end by 2 bases; junction bases not matched to a gene: 6. This chain's CDR3 is CASRPPGLAGQETQYF. The CDR3 coding sequence is TGTGCCAGCAGACCCCCGGGACTAGCGGGGCAAGAGACCCAGTACTTC.

In this sample, this clonotype turned up many times. The chain recombines TRBV3-1 with TRBJ1-5; 8 bases are shared with TRBD1. V shed 2 bases and J 0 bases; nucleotides not matched to a gene: 9. Germline values: CDR1 LGHDT, CDR2 YNNKEL (reference sequence). The CDR3 contains 18 residues. The CDR3 coding sequence is TGTGCCAGCAGCCAACGGGGACAGGACGTACATAGCAATCAGCCCCAGCATTTT. The encoded protein is CASSQRGQDVHSNQPQHF.

V usage is TRBV2 and J usage is TRBJ2-3; D may be TRBD2 (5 bases). V was shortened by 8 bases and J by 6 bases, with 15 bases between the two germline ends. Germline CDR1 reads SNHLY; CDR2 reads FYNNEI. The CDR3 runs 13 residues. The CDR3: CASGDTGEDTQYF. CDR3 in DNA: TGTGCCAGCGGGGATACCGGGGAGGATACGCAGTATTTT.

This clonotype was seen many times. The chain has TRBV20-1 and TRBJ1-4; D gene uncertain. The CDR3 totals 12 residues. V gave up 4 bases and J gave up 5 bases, with 8 bases separating them. CDR1 is DFQATT and CDR2 is SNEGSKA in the germline V gene (reference sequence). CDR3 amino acids: CSATRPNEKLFF. The DNA for the CDR3 is TGCAGTGCTACACGTCCCAATGAAAAACTGTTTTTT.

The V call is TRBV30, the J call TRBJ1-3; D uncertain. V was pared by 4 bases and J by 0 bases, with 10 bases between. From germline, CDR1 is GTSNPN and CDR2 SVGIG (reference sequence). This CDR3 region has 14 residues. CDR3 DNA sequence: TGTGCCTGGACCACGAGGAGCTCTGGAAACACCATATATTTT. Translation: CAWTTRSSGNTIYF. Variable domain in full (rest from reference TRBV30 and TRBJ1-3): SQTIHQWPATLVQPVGSPLSLECTVEGTSNPNLYWYRQAAGRGLQLLFYSVGIGQISSEVPQNLSASRPQDRQFILSSKKLLLSDSGFYLCAWTTRSSGNTIYFGEGSWLTVV.

CDR3 DNA: TGTGCCAGCAGTATACGCAGGGGAAGTAATGAAAAACTGTTTTTT. It yields the protein CASSIRRGSNEKLFF. The V and J genes are TRBV27 and TRBJ1-4; D is possibly TRBD1 (6 bases). Germline-derived CDR1 and CDR2 are MNHEY and SMNVEV (reference sequence). Deletions cut 5 bases from V and 4 bases from J, with 14 bases between. The CDR3 extends over 15 amino acids.